Listed below are T cell receptor beta chains from one sample, sequenced in a study of PD-1 blockade in classical Hodgkin lymphoma. TCRdb keeps only in-frame clones here, not all; method: immunoSEQ multiplex PCR. The sample consists of about 72,000 clones, about 92% of them appearing once. Here the sequenced sample was peripheral blood mononuclear cells (PBMCs), taken at baseline. The receptors derive from a human donor with classical Hodgkin lymphoma. The CDR3 runs from the conserved cysteine through the conserved F or W. The D gene is left open where the match is weak. The listing skips clone size in some rows; elsewhere it reads once, few, many or a size class.

V: TRBV19; J: TRBJ2-1; size: .; D: TRBD1; CDR3: CASAWEAGQGNEQFF; DNA: TGTGCCAGCGCCTGGGAGGCGGGACAGGGCAATGAGCAGTTCTTC
V: TRBV6-1; J: TRBJ1-5; size: .; D: .; CDR3: CASSETVRAQHF; DNA: TGTGCCAGCAGTGAGACCGTTCGGGCCCAGCATTTT
V: TRBV5-1; J: TRBJ2-7; size: few; D: TRBD1; CDR3: CASSWGQGNEQYF; DNA: TGCGCCAGCAGCTGGGGACAGGGGAACGAGCAGTACTTC
V: TRBV5-1; J: TRBJ2-3; size: .; D: .; CDR3: CASSSGQELDTQYF; DNA: TGCGCCAGCAGCTCGGGACAAGAGTTAGATACGCAGTATTTT
V: TRBV6-5; J: TRBJ2-2; size: .; D: TRBD1; CDR3: CAATGDVTGELFF; DNA: TGTGCCGCTACAGGGGATGTCACCGGGGAGCTGTTTTTT
V: TRBV11-2; J: TRBJ2-7; size: .; D: TRBD2; CDR3: CASSLTSGGNEQYF; DNA: TGTGCCAGCAGCTTAACTAGCGGGGGCAACGAGCAGTACTTC
V: TRBV6-6; J: TRBJ2-7; size: .; D: .; CDR3: CASSPNMGEQYF; DNA: TGTGCCAGCAGCCCAAACATGGGCGAGCAGTACTTC
V: TRBV5-4; J: TRBJ2-7; size: .; D: TRBD1; CDR3: CASRKKGASFYEQYF; DNA: TGTGCCAGCAGAAAGAAGGGGGCCTCTTTTTACGAGCAGTACTTC
V: TRBV7-6; J: TRBJ2-1; size: .; D: TRBD2; CDR3: CASSSTSGPYEQFF; DNA: TGTGCCAGCAGCTCGACTAGCGGGCCCTATGAGCAGTTCTTC
V: TRBV5-1; J: TRBJ2-7; size: .; D: .; CDR3: CASNRGNNEQYF; DNA: TGCGCCAGCAACCGGGGGAATAACGAGCAGTACTTC
V: TRBV28; J: TRBJ2-2; size: .; D: TRBD2; CDR3: CASSSILAGVSTGELFF; DNA: TGTGCCAGCAGTTCGATACTAGCGGGAGTTTCTACCGGGGAGCTGTTTTTT
V: TRBV18; J: TRBJ2-7; size: .; D: .; CDR3: CASSPPGTPDYEQYF; DNA: TGTGCCAGCTCACCACCTGGGACGCCAGACTACGAGCAGTACTTC
V: TRBV5-1; J: TRBJ1-2; size: few; D: TRBD1; CDR3: CASRRGQGRDGYTF; DNA: TGCGCCAGCCGGCGGGGACAGGGAAGGGATGGCTACACCTTC
V: TRBV7-9; J: TRBJ2-7; size: .; D: .; CDR3: CASSLQGYEQYF; DNA: TGTGCCAGCAGCCTCCAGGGCTACGAGCAGTACTTC
V: TRBV7-2; J: TRBJ1-4; size: .; D: TRBD1; CDR3: CASKRQGLFESEKLFF; DNA: TGTGCCAGCAAACGACAGGGTCTGTTTGAAAGTGAAAAACTGTTTTTT
V: TRBV7-9; J: TRBJ2-3; size: .; D: .; CDR3: CAAWIDRTDTQYF; DNA: TGTGCCGCTTGGATAGATCGCACAGATACGCAGTATTTT
V: TRBV19; J: TRBJ2-7; size: .; D: .; CDR3: CASSVAGSSYEQYF; DNA: TGTGCCAGTAGTGTGGCCGGTAGCTCCTACGAGCAGTACTTC
V: TRBV6-6; J: TRBJ1-5; size: .; D: TRBD1; CDR3: CASSYSLDRWDQPQHF; DNA: TGTGCCAGCAGTTACTCCCTGGACAGGTGGGATCAGCCCCAGCATTTT
V: TRBV5-1; J: TRBJ1-6; size: .; D: TRBD1; CDR3: CASSLTGDRDSPLHF; DNA: TGCGCCAGCAGCTTGACAGGGGATAGGGATTCACCCCTCCACTTT
V: TRBV18; J: TRBJ1-4; size: .; D: .; CDR3: CASSPFGRQGDQEKLFF; DNA: TGTGCCAGCTCACCATTCGGTCGGCAGGGCGATCAAGAAAAACTGTTTTTT
V: TRBV5-1; J: TRBJ2-2; size: .; D: .; CDR3: CASSRKYGPSGQTGELFF; DNA: TGCGCCAGCAGCAGGAAATATGGGCCAAGCGGCCAAACCGGGGAGCTGTTTTTT
V: TRBV7-2; J: TRBJ1-5; size: .; D: .; CDR3: CASSPGQSHQPQHF; DNA: TGTGCCAGCAGCCCTGGACAGAGCCATCAGCCCCAGCATTTT
V: TRBV19; J: TRBJ2-2; size: .; D: .; CDR3: CASSVEAGLGGELFF; DNA: TGTGCCAGTAGCGTAGAGGCAGGGCTAGGCGGGGAGCTGTTTTTT
V: TRBV9; J: TRBJ2-7; size: .; D: TRBD1; CDR3: CASSPGTGNSYEQYF; DNA: TGTGCCAGCAGCCCCGGGACAGGGAACTCCTACGAGCAGTACTTC
V: TRBV5-1; J: TRBJ1-5; size: once; D: TRBD1; CDR3: CASSSQGDQPQHF; DNA: TGCGCCAGCAGTTCACAGGGGGATCAGCCCCAGCATTTT
V: TRBV27; J: TRBJ1-1; size: .; D: .; CDR3: CASSSPAGPEAFF; DNA: TGTGCCAGCAGTTCCCCCGCCGGCCCCGAAGCTTTCTTT
V: TRBV7-2; J: TRBJ1-2; size: .; D: TRBD1; CDR3: CASSLSINKGAGYGYTF; DNA: TGTGCCAGCAGCCTCTCGATTAATAAGGGGGCTGGGTATGGCTACACCTTC
V: TRBV4-3; J: TRBJ2-7; size: .; D: .; CDR3: CASSQGLVSEQYF; DNA: TGCGCCAGCAGCCAAGGACTAGTAAGCGAGCAGTACTTC
V: TRBV19; J: TRBJ2-1; size: .; D: .; CDR3: CASSKGGEQFF; DNA: TGTGCCAGTAGTAAGGGCGGAGAGCAGTTCTTC
V: TRBV5-6; J: TRBJ1-2; size: .; D: .; CDR3: CASSLRGAVAGYTF; DNA: TGTGCCAGCAGCTTGCGGGGGGCCGTGGCTGGCTACACCTTC
V: TRBV9; J: TRBJ2-1; size: once; D: TRBD2; CDR3: CASSVFLAGVQDEQFF; DNA: TGTGCCAGCAGCGTATTCTTAGCGGGGGTCCAGGATGAGCAGTTCTTC
V: TRBV10-3; J: TRBJ2-7; size: .; D: TRBD2; CDR3: CATLSGTPYEQYF; DNA: TGTGCCACCCTTAGCGGGACCCCCTACGAGCAGTACTTC
V: TRBV20-1; J: TRBJ2-5; size: once; D: .; CDR3: CSALGETQYF; DNA: TGCAGTGCCTTGGGAGAGACCCAGTACTTC
V: TRBV7-9; J: TRBJ2-7; size: .; D: .; CDR3: CASSLSSEQYF; DNA: TGTGCCAGCAGCTTATCTTCCGAGCAGTACTTC
V: TRBV11-2; J: TRBJ1-2; size: .; D: .; CDR3: CASSLEKEVYGYTF; DNA: TGTGCCAGCAGCTTAGAAAAGGAGGTCTATGGCTACACCTTC
V: TRBV10-3; J: TRBJ1-2; size: .; D: .; CDR3: CATLLDTTNYGYTF; DNA: TGTGCCACCCTACTGGACACTACTAACTATGGCTACACCTTC
V: TRBV7-9; J: TRBJ1-2; size: few; D: .; CDR3: CASSPPTGNYGYTF; DNA: TGTGCCAGCAGCCCACCTACAGGGAACTATGGCTACACCTTC
V: TRBV27; J: TRBJ2-3; size: .; D: TRBD2; CDR3: CASLHIAGGTDTQYF; DNA: TGTGCCAGTCTCCACATAGCGGGAGGCACAGATACGCAGTATTTT
V: TRBV2; J: TRBJ2-2; size: .; D: .; CDR3: CASDWGTGELFF; DNA: TGTGCGAGCGATTGGGGCACCGGGGAGCTGTTTTTT